The present entry profiles one TCR beta chain with its context. These data belong to a study of molecular identifiers for immune sequencing clone quantification. The CDR3 totals 14 residues. Losses at the gene ends were 5 bases for V and 7 bases for J; bases not matched to a gene: 7. Germline V gene data show CDR1 as SGHAT and CDR2 as FQNNGV. In preparing bulk TCR libraries, previously described methods and listed TCR primers were used. Each CDR3 protein gets one entry after TCRdb re-called the PCR reads with MiXCR. The sample lists just under 650,000 distinct CDR3 sequences, less than 20% seen once, with roughly 0.83% in the top ten. Naive CD8 T cell sorting was performed on the CD8+CD4-CCR7+CD45RA+ phenotype.

The source material was naive CD8+ T cells from blood, with Jurkat cell RNA spiked in. Subset given: FACS-sorted CD8+CD4-CCR7+CD45RA+ naive T cells. The receptor was isolated from a human donor in good health. Some libraries in this study had Jurkat cell RNA spiked in. The chain joins TRBV11-2 to TRBJ2-1; TRBD2 matches 8 bases. The CDR3 DNA is TGTGCCAGCAGCCTCAGCGGGAGTGTGAATGAGCAGTTCTTC. It yields the protein CASSLSGSVNEQFF.